Described below is a single T cell receptor beta chain sequence and its context. Its antigen is still unknown. Deletions cut 6 bases from V and 1 base from J, with 15 bases between. This CDR3 has 15 residues. CDR1 SGHDN and CDR2 FVKESK come from the germline V gene. This record comes from a study of beta chain features in type 1 diabetes. Overall study findings and caveats: Researchers could not determine here whether HLA type influences TCRB rearrangement.

Around 0.12 L of blood, on average, came from one heparinised draw per donor. Expressed TCRB transcripts were sequenced because the isolated RNA had all been reverse transcribed beforehand. The protocol was immunoSEQ multiplex PCR, while the TCRdb copy is restricted to in-frame clones and leaves out a portion. The sample has under 450,000 clones, around 15% seen once. This chain links TRBV14 with TRBJ2-5; TRBD1 might be the D (6 bases). Input material: naive CD4+ T cells from blood. This sequence originates from a woman aged 18-30 years in good health. The CDR3 DNA is TGTGCCAGCAGACGGACCGGACAGAGCCAAGAGACCCAGTACTTC. Residues: CASRRTGQSQETQYF.